This TCR beta chain stems from a study of shared clonotypes between healthy human individuals. To note about this clone: The identical CDR3 is also encoded by other nucleotide sequences in the sample.

TCRdb's copy holds only in-frame clones and misses some; the assay was immunoSEQ multiplex PCR. The sample includes some 2.1 million clones, 85% to 95% of them seen just once. The V end lost 6 bases, the J end lost 1 base, and 10 bases lay between the germline ends. The CDR3 contains 12 residues. In germline, CDR1 is SQVTM, CDR2 ANQGSEA. Healthy adults negative for HIV, lacking recent acute infections or vaccinations, served as donors. Subsets obtained from CD4+ cells comprised CD45RA+ naive and CD45RA-negative memory cells. Sequencing input: naive CD4+ T cells sorted from blood. Documented subset: CD45RA+ positively selected. The chain combines TRBV29-1 with TRBJ2-7; the D is unclear. The receptor was isolated from a man aged 18-30 years in good health. The CDR3 nucleotides are TGCAGCGTGGCGGACGGGTCCTACGAGCAGTACTTC. This translates into CSVADGSYEQYF.